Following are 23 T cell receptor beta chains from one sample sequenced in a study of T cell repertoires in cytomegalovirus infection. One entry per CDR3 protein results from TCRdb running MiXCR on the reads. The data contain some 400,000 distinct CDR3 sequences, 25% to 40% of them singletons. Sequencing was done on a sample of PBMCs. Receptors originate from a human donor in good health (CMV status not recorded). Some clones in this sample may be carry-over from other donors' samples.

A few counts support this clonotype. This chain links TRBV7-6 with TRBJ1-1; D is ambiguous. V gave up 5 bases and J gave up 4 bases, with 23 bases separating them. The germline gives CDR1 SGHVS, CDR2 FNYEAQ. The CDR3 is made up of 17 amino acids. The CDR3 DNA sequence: TGTGCCAGCAGCCCTAGAGTGGCCCCTCCTTTGCCCACTGAAGCTTTCTTT. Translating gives CASSPRVAPPLPTEAFF.

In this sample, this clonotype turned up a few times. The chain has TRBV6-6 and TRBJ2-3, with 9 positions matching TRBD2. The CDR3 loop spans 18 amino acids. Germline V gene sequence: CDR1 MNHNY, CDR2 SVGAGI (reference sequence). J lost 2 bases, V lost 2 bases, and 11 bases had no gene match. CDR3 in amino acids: CASSYPGGGASDTDTQYF. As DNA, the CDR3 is TGTGCCAGCAGTTACCCGGGCGGGGGGGCCTCTGACACAGATACGCAGTATTTT.

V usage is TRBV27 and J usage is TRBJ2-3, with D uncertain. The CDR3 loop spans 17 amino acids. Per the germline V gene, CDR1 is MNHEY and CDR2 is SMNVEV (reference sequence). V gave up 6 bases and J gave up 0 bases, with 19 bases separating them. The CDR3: CASSPSWFTASTDTQYF. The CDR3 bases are TGTGCCAGCAGCCCCTCCTGGTTCACCGCTAGCACAGATACGCAGTATTTT.

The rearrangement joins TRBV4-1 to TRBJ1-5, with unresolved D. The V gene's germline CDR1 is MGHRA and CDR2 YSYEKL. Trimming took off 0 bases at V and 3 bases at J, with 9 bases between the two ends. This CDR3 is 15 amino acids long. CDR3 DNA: TGCGCCAGCAGCCAAGATGTAGGGCTCAATCAGCCCCAGCATTTT. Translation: CASSQDVGLNQPQHF.

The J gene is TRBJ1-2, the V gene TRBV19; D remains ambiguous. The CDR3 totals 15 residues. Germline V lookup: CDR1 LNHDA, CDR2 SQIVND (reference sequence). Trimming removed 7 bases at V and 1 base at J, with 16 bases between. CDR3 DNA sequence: TGTGCCAGTACCCTACGGGATCCGGATAACTATGGCTACACCTTC. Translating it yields CASTLRDPDNYGYTF.

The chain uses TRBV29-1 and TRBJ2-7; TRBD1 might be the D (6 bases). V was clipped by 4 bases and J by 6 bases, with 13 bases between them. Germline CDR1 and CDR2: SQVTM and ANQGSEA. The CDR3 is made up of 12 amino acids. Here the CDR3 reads CSVVQGKGEQYF. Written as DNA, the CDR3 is TGCAGCGTTGTCCAGGGGAAAGGCGAGCAGTACTTC.

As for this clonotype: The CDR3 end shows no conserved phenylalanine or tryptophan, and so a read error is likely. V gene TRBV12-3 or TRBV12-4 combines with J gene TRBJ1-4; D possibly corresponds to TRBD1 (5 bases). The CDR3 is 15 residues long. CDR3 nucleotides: TGTGCCAACAGTCCCGGGGGTGGCGTTAGTGAAAAACTGTTTTTG. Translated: CANSPGGGVSEKLFL.

The CDR3 DNA reads TGTGCCAGTAGTATCCAGAGCCAAGAGACCCAGTACTTC. Residues: CASSIQSQETQYF. This chain links TRBV19 with TRBJ2-5, with no clear D. CDR1 LNHDA and CDR2 SQIVND come from the germline V gene (reference sequence). The ends were cut back, 3 bases at V and 1 base at J, with 6 bases in the middle. This CDR3 has 13 amino acids.

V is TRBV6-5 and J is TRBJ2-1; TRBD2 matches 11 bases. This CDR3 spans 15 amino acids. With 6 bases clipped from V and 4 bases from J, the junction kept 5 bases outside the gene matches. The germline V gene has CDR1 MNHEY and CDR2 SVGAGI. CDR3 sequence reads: CASRPGLAAYNEQFF. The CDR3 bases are TGTGCCAGCAGGCCGGGACTAGCGGCATACAATGAGCAGTTCTTC.

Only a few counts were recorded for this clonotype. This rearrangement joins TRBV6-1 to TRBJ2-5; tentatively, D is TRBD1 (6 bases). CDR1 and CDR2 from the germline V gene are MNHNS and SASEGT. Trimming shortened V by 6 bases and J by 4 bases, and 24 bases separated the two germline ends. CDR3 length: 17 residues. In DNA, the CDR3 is TGTGCCAGCAGCCAAACAGGGAGCCCCCTCATCTCAGAGACCCAGTACTTC. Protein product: CASSQTGSPLISETQYF.

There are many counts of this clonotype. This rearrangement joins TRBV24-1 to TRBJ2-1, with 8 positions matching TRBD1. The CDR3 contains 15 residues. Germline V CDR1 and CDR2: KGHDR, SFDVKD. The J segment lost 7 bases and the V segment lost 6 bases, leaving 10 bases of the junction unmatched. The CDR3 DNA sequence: TGTGCCACCAGTTTAACCGGGACAGGAACGAATGAGCAGTTCTTC. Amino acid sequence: CATSLTGTGTNEQFF.

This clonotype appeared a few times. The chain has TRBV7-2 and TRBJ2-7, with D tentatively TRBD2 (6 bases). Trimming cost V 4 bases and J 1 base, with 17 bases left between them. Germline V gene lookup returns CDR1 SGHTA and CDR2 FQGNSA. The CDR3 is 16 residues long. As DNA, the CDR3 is TGTGCCAGCAGCTCCCCGACCTCAGGGACTTCCTACGAGCAGTACTTC. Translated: CASSSPTSGTSYEQYF.

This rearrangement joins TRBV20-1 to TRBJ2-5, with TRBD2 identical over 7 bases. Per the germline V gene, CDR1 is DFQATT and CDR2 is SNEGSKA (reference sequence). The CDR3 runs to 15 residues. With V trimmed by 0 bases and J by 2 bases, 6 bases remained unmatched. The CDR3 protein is CSAREDRGVQETQYF. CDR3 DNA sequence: TGCAGTGCTAGAGAGGACCGGGGGGTTCAAGAGACCCAGTACTTC.

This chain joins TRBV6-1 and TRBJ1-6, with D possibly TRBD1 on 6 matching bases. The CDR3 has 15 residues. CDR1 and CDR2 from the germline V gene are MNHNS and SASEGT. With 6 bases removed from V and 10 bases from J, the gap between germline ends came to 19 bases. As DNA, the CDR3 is TGTGCCAGCAGCCCCCTGACGGGACAAGCGTCACCCCTCCACTTT. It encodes CASSPLTGQASPLHF.

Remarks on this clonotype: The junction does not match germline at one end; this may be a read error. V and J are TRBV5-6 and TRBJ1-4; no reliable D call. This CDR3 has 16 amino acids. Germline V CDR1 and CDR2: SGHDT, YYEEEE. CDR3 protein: CASSYPRSRKTVFEVF. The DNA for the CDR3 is TGTGCCAGCAGCTACCCGCGCTCCCGAAAAACTGTTTTTGAGGTTTTT.

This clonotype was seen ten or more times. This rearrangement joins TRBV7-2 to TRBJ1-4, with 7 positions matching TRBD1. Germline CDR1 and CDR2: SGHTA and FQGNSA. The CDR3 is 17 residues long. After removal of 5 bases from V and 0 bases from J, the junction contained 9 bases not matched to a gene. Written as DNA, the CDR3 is TGTGCCAGCAGCCCAGGACAGGACCACCCAACTAATGAAAAACTGTTTTTT. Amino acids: CASSPGQDHPTNEKLFF.

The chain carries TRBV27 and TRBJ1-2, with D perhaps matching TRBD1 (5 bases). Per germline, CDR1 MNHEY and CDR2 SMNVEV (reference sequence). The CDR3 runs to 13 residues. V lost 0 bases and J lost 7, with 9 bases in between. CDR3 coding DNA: TGTGCCAGCAGTTTATCGGGCGGGGGTGGCTACACCTTC. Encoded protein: CASSLSGGGGYTF.

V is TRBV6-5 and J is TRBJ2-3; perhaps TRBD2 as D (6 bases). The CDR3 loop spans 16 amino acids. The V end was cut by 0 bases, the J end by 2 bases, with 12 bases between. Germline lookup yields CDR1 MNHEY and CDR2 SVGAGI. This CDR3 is CASSYSSGSSTDTQYF. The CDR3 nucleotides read TGTGCCAGCAGTTACTCTTCCGGGAGCTCCACAGATACGCAGTATTTT.

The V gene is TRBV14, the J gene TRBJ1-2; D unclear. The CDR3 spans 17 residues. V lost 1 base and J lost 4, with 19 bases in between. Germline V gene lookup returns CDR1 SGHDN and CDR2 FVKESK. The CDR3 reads CASSQGLETGARYGYTF. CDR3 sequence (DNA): TGTGCCAGCAGCCAAGGGTTGGAGACCGGCGCACGCTATGGCTACACCTTC.

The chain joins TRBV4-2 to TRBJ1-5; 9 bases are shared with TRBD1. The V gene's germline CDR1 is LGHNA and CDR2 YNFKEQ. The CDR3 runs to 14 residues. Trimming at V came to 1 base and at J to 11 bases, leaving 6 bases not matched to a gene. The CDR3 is CASSQATGTGTQHF. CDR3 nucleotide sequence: TGTGCCAGCAGCCAAGCCACCGGGACAGGGACCCAGCATTTT.

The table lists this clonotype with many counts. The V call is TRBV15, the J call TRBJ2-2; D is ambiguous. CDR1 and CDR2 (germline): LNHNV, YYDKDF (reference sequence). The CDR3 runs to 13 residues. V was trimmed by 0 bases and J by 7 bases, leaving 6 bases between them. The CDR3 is CATSRDGDGELFF. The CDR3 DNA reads TGTGCCACCAGCAGAGATGGGGACGGGGAGCTGTTTTTT.

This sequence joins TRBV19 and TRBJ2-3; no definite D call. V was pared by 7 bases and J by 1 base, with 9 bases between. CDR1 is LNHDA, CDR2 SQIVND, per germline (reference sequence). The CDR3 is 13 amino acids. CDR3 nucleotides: TGTGCCAGTACTAGTTTTGGCACAGATACGCAGTATTTT. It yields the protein CASTSFGTDTQYF. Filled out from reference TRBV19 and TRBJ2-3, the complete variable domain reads DGGITQSPKYLFRKEGQNVTLSCEQNLNHDAMYWYRQDPGQGLRLIYYSQIVNDFQKGDIAEGYSVSREKKESFPLTVTSAQKNPTAFYLCASTSFGTDTQYFGPGTRLTVL.

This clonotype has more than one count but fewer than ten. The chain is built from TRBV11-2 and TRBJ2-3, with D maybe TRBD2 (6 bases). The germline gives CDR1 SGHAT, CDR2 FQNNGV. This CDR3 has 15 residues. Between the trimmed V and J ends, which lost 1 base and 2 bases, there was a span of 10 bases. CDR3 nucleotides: TGTGCCAGCAGCTTAGGCGGGGCTCTCACAGATACGCAGTATTTT. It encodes CASSLGGALTDTQYF.